This TCR beta chain is drawn from a study of T cell responses to AZD1222 COVID-19 vaccine. Findings and limits, study-wide: Seropositive status at baseline applied to only six AZD1222 recipients. In all cases, repertoires were sampled only after the peak T cell response. Vaccine-related CD4 TCRs covered spike, predominating at 160-218 and 743-854.

Germline CDR1 and CDR2: LGHNA and YNFKEQ. This CDR3 contains 16 residues. V was cut by 5 bases and J by 1 base, with 17 bases left in between. As for this clone: Its matching antigen is unknown.

Assay used: immunoSEQ multiplex PCR; TCRdb lists only in-frame clones, some missing. Altogether some 180,000 clones are present, approximately 92% being singletons, with the ten largest covering more than 0.85%. The sample consisted of peripheral blood, taken 28 days after the second dose of the MenACWY control vaccine. The chain couples TRBV4-2 to TRBJ1-2; D is undetermined. This TCR came from an adult who received the MenACWY meningococcal vaccine as a control. The CDR3 sequence: CASSVSGGGDNYGYTF. The CDR3 DNA is TGTGCCAGCAGCGTTTCGGGTGGTGGAGATAACTATGGCTACACCTTC.